These 8 T cell receptor beta chains share one sample of origin, sequenced in a study of shared clonotypes between healthy human individuals. Naive CD8 populations comprised CD45RO-negative cells positively selected for CCR7, excluding terminally differentiated effector memory CD45RA+ cells. Repertoires were generated with immunoSEQ multiplex PCR, while TCRdb's copy carries only in-frame clones and drops some. The profile shows about 2,200,000 clones, more than 85% of them singletons. Sequenced material: naive CD8+ T cells from PBMCs. The receptors stem from a man aged 18-30 years in good health. Some clones in this sample may be carry-over from other donors' samples.

The rearrangement uses TRBV29-1 and TRBJ2-7, with TRBD1 matching over 8 bases. The CDR3 has 16 amino acids. Germline lookup yields CDR1 SQVTM and CDR2 ANQGSEA. J lost 4 bases, V lost 0 bases, and 11 bases had no gene match. In nucleotides, the CDR3 is TGCAGCGTTGAAGATCACCCGACAGGGGTTACGTACGAGCAGTACTTC. Protein: CSVEDHPTGVTYEQYF.

This clone was detected once. The chain recombines TRBV6-1 with TRBJ1-5, with 9 nucleotides matching TRBD1. V lost 6 bases and J lost 7; bases outside the gene matches: 7. Looked up from germline, CDR1 is MNHNS and CDR2 is SASEGT. The CDR3 spans 14 residues. The CDR3 nucleotides are TGTGCCAGCAGCTTACAGGGGGCGAGGCAGCCCCAGCATTTT. Protein: CASSLQGARQPQHF.

The CDR3 sequence: CASSSNRGGMDEQYF. In nucleotides, the CDR3 is TGTGCCAGCAGTTCCAACAGGGGGGGGATGGATGAGCAGTACTTC. The chain couples TRBV28 to TRBJ2-7, with D perhaps matching TRBD1 (8 bases). The CDR3 is 15 amino acids. V gave up 4 bases and J gave up 7 bases, with 20 bases separating them. Germline CDR1 reads MDHEN; CDR2 reads SYDVKM.

The chain links TRBV27 to TRBJ2-7; D could derive from TRBD1 or TRBD2 (6 bases each). This CDR3 comprises 17 residues. The V end was cut by 1 base, the J end by 3 bases, with 19 bases between. Looked up from germline, CDR1 is MNHEY and CDR2 is SMNVEV (reference sequence). The CDR3 bases are TGTGCCAGCAGTTTATACGGGGGCCCCTCCGTATTCTACGAGCAGTACTTC. Encoded protein: CASSLYGGPSVFYEQYF.

This rearrangement joins TRBV5-4 to TRBJ2-1; a possible D gene is TRBD2 (6 bases). The V and J ends lost 4 bases and 8 bases respectively, with 10 bases between them. The CDR3 contains 12 residues. Germline CDR1 is SGHNT and CDR2 is YYREEE (reference sequence). CDR3 region: CASSGGIYEQFF. The CDR3 region has the DNA TGTGCCAGCAGCGGAGGGATCTATGAGCAGTTCTTC.

The chain uses TRBV27 and TRBJ2-7, with D hard to call. Trimming took 8 bases from V and 0 from J, leaving 8 bases between them. The CDR3 runs 12 residues. CDR1 is MNHEY, CDR2 SMNVEV, per germline (reference sequence). This CDR3 is CASLADSYEQYF. The DNA of the CDR3 is TGTGCCAGCCTGGCTGACTCCTACGAGCAGTACTTC.

The V and J genes are TRBV10-2 and TRBJ2-7; D might be TRBD1 (5 bases). Between the trimmed V and J ends, which lost 2 bases and 3 bases, there was a span of 8 bases. This CDR3 comprises 13 residues. Germline V CDR1 and CDR2: WSHSY, SAAADI. The CDR3 sequence is CASSERGFYEQYF. The CDR3 nucleotides are TGCGCCAGCAGTGAGAGGGGTTTCTACGAGCAGTACTTC.

This chain connects TRBV7-8 to TRBJ1-3, with 8 bases lining up with TRBD1. Germline trimming cut 1 base from V and 8 bases from J; bases unmatched to any gene: 10. The CDR3 has 16 residues. CDR1 is SGHVS and CDR2 is FQNEAQ in the germline V gene. The CDR3 DNA reads as TGTGCCAGCAGCTTAGAACGACAGGGGCTACTTTACACCATATATTTT. It yields the protein CASSLERQGLLYTIYF.